Shown below are 12 T cell receptor beta chains from a single sample sequenced in a study of cytomegalovirus exposure and HLA in healthy donors. Primers: 60 Vbeta forward and 13 Jbeta reverse. TCRdb's copy holds only in-frame clones and misses some; the assay was immunoSEQ multiplex PCR. This repertoire shows 85,000 to 100,000 clones, around 64% found once; its top ten account for about 3.5%. The sequenced material came from PBMCs. These receptors originate from a man aged 55 to 70 in good health and CMV-seronegative.

The chain recombines TRBV7-6 with TRBJ2-3; D not certain. Germline CDR1 reads SGHVS; CDR2 reads FNYEAQ. V was pared by 5 bases and J by 6 bases, with 9 bases between. The CDR3 runs to 12 residues. The CDR3 DNA sequence: TGTGCCAGCAGCCACTCTTGGGATACGCAGTATTTT. The encoded protein is CASSHSWDTQYF.

The V gene is TRBV13, the J gene TRBJ2-1; TRBD2 aligns across 7 bases. Per germline, CDR1 PRHDT and CDR2 FYEKMQ (reference sequence). Trimming removed 3 bases from V and 0 bases from J; junction bases left unmatched: 2. There are 15 residues in the CDR3. CDR3 nucleotide sequence: TGTGCCAGCAGCTTGGGGGGGTACTCCTACAATGAGCAGTTCTTC. Protein product: CASSLGGYSYNEQFF.

There are a few counts of this clone. V and J are TRBV5-6 and TRBJ2-7; TRBD2 aligns across 8 bases. V dropped 0 bases and J dropped 3; count of bases not matched to a gene: 5. The CDR3 is 15 residues long. From germline, CDR1 is SGHDT and CDR2 YYEEEE. The CDR3 DNA follows: TGTGCCAGCAGCTTGGTTCCGGGAGGGAACTACGAGCAGTACTTC. Translating gives CASSLVPGGNYEQYF.

This clone occurred a few times. The CDR3 DNA is TGTGCCAGCAGTGAAGAAACAGGTAGTGGGTCTGGCTACACCTTC. Protein sequence: CASSEETGSGSGYTF. The J gene is TRBJ1-2, the V gene TRBV2; the D gene is possibly TRBD1 (5 bases). The V and J ends lost 1 base and 7 bases respectively, with 16 bases between them. The CDR3 extends over 15 amino acids. Germline loops: CDR1 SNHLY, CDR2 FYNNEI.

The rearrangement links TRBV15 to TRBJ2-5; D may be TRBD2 (6 bases). Trimming took off 4 bases at V and 4 bases at J, with 19 bases between the two ends. Germline V CDR1 and CDR2: LNHNV, YYDKDF (reference sequence). The CDR3 totals 16 residues. The CDR3 coding sequence is TGTGCCACCAGCACAGACCGGGACGGGGGATCAGAGACCCAGTACTTC. This codes for CATSTDRDGGSETQYF.

The rearrangement links TRBV5-1 to TRBJ1-2; 9 positions match TRBD1. Trimming took 2 bases from V and 8 from J; bases not matched to a gene: 7. The CDR3 consists of 14 residues. Germline V gene data show CDR1 as SGHRS and CDR2 as YFSETQ. CDR3 sequence: CASSFGQGNGGYTF. The CDR3 DNA reads as TGCGCCAGCAGCTTCGGACAGGGGAATGGAGGCTACACCTTC.

J is TRBJ2-1 and V is TRBV6-1; TRBD1 is a possible D gene (6 bases). Germline lookup yields CDR1 MNHNS and CDR2 SASEGT. The CDR3 is 16 amino acids. With 2 bases removed from V and 1 base from J, the gap between germline ends came to 12 bases. Written as DNA, the CDR3 is TGTGCCAGCAGTGAATGGGGCAGGGGATCCTACAATGAGCAGTTCTTC. Amino acid sequence: CASSEWGRGSYNEQFF.

J is TRBJ2-3 and V is TRBV7-3; 14 positions match TRBD2. The ends lost 5 bases at V and 4 bases at J; junction bases unmatched: 2. The CDR3 sequence is 15 residues long. The germline gives CDR1 SGHTA, CDR2 FQGTGA. CDR3 residues: CASSAGLAGADTQYF. CDR3 nucleotides: TGTGCCAGCAGCGCGGGACTAGCGGGAGCAGATACGCAGTATTTT.

The genes are TRBV6-1 and TRBJ1-2; D ambiguous. Germline V gene data show CDR1 as MNHNS and CDR2 as SASEGT. The CDR3 is 14 residues long. V was trimmed by 7 bases and J by 0 bases, leaving 12 bases between them. CDR3 sequence (DNA): TGTGCCAGCACTAAAGGAGTATCTAACTATGGCTACACCTTC. Its translation is CASTKGVSNYGYTF.

The chain carries TRBV14 and TRBJ1-3; D is ambiguous. This CDR3 region has 15 residues. Germline V lookup: CDR1 SGHDN, CDR2 FVKESK. The V gene lost 3 bases and the J gene lost 0 bases, with 9 bases spanning the gap. This chain's CDR3 is CASSHRGGSGNTIYF. CDR3 DNA sequence: TGTGCCAGCAGCCATCGGGGTGGCTCTGGAAACACCATATATTTT.

The chain joins TRBV28 to TRBJ1-5, with 9 nucleotides matching TRBD1. CDR3 length: 15 amino acids. Looked up from germline, CDR1 is MDHEN and CDR2 is SYDVKM. The J segment lost 4 bases and the V segment lost 1 base, leaving 2 bases of the junction unmatched. The CDR3 region is CASSLLDRGNQPQHF. CDR3 bases: TGTGCCAGCAGTTTATTGGACAGGGGTAATCAGCCCCAGCATTTT.

The V and J genes are TRBV9 and TRBJ1-2, with D tentatively TRBD1 (6 bases). V lost 3 bases and J lost 7, with 13 bases in between. Germline V gene data show CDR1 as SGDLS and CDR2 as YYNGEE. This CDR3 has 13 residues. CDR3 loop: CASSEILGAGYTF. CDR3 bases: TGTGCCAGCAGCGAGATCCTGGGGGCTGGCTACACCTTC.